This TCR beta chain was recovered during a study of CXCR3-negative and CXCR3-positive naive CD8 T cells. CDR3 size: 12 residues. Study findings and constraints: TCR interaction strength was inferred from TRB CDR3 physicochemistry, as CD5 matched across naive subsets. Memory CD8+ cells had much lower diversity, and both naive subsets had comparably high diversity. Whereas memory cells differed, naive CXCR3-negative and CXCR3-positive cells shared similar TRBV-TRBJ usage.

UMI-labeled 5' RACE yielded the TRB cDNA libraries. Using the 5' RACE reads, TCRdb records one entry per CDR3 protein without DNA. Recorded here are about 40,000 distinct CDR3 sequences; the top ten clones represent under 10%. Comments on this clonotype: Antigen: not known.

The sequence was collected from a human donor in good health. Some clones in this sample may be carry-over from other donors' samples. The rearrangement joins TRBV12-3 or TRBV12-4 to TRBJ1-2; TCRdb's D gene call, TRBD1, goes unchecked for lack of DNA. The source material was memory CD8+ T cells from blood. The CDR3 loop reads CASRDGALGYTF.